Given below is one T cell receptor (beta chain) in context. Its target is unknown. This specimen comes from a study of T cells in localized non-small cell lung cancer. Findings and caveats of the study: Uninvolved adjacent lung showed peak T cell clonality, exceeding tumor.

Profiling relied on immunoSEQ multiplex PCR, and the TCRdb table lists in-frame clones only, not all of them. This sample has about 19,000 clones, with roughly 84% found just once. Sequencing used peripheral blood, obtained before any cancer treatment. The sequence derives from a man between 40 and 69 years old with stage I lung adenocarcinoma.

The CDR3 reads CASSLWTSAYNEQFF. CDR3 DNA sequence: TGTGCCAGCAGCCTTTGGACTAGCGCCTACAATGAGCAGTTCTTC. The V and J genes are TRBV11-2 and TRBJ2-1, with 9 bases that match TRBD2. V was clipped by 5 bases and J by 2 bases; unmatched bases: 4. CDR1 and CDR2 (germline): SGHAT, FQNNGV. The CDR3 covers 15 residues.